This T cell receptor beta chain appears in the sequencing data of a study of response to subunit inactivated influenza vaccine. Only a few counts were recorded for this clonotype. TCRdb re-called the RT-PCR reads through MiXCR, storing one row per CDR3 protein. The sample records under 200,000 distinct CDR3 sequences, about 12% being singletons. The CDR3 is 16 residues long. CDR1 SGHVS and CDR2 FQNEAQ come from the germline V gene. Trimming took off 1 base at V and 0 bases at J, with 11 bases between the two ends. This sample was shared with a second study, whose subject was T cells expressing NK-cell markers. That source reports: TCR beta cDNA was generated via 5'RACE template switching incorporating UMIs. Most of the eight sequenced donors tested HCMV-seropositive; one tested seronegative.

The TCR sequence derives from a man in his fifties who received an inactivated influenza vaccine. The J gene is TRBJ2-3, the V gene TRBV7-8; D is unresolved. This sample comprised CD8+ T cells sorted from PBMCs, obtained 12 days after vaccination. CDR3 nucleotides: TGTGCCAGCAGCTTAGGGATGAAGGTTAGCACAGATACGCAGTATTTT. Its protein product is CASSLGMKVSTDTQYF. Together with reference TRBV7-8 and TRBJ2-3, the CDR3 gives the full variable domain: GAGVSQSPRYKVAKRGQDVALRCDPISGHVSLFWYQQALGQGPEFLTYFQNEAQLDKSGLPSDRFFAERPEGSVSTLKIQRTQQEDSAVYLCASSLGMKVSTDTQYFGPGTRLTVL.